This TCR beta chain comes out of a study of blood T cell repertoires in COVID-19. In the study overall: PBMCs, B-cell-depleted T cells, or T cells provided the cDNA or gDNA that made up the material.

In the original processing: The authors estimated nucleated cell counts from reference gene primer amplification. Clones were sequenced by immunoSEQ multiplex PCR, and TCRdb holds only the in-frame ones, with some missing. From that table come the V and J calls and clone size; the DNA was used to work out D and trimming. Of about 230,000 clones detected, approximately 83% appear once; the ten largest clones hold about 4.2%. The V segment lost 3 bases and the J segment 4 bases; nucleotides outside the gene matches: 5. The CDR3 covers 16 residues. Germline assignment: CDR1 SGDLS and CDR2 YYNGEE. The gene calls are TRBV9 and TRBJ1-3, with 12 bases identical to TRBD1. Sample: peripheral blood. This TCR was sampled from a man over 45 with active or convalescent COVID-19. CDR3 in DNA: TGTGCCAGCAGCGCTGGGACAGGGGGCCGAGGAAACACCATATATTTT. Translation: CASSAGTGGRGNTIYF.